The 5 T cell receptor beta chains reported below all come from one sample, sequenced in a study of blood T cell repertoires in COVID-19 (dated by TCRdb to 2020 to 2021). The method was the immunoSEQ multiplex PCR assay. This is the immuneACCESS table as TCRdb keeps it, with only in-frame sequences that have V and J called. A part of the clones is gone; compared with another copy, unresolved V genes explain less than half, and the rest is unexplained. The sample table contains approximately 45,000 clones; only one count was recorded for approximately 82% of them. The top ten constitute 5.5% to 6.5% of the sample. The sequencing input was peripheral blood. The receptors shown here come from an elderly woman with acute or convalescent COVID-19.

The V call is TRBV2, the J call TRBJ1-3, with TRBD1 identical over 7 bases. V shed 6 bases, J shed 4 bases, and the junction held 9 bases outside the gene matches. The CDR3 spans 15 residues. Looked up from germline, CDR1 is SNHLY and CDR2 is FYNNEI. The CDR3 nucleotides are TGTGCCAGCAGAGCGACAGGGACGGCCGGAAACACCATATATTTT. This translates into CASRATGTAGNTIYF. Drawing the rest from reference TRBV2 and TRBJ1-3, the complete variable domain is EPEVTQTPSHQVTQMGQEVILRCVPISNHLYFYWYRQILGQKVEFLVSFYNNEISEKSEIFDDQFSVERPDGSNFTLKIRSTKLEDSAMYFCASRATGTAGNTIYFGEGSWLTVV.

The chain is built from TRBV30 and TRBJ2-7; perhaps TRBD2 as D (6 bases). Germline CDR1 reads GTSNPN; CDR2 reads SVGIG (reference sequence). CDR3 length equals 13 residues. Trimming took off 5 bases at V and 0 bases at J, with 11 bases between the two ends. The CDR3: CAWGRGSSYEQYF. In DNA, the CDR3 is TGTGCCTGGGGACGGGGGAGCTCCTACGAGCAGTACTTC.

CDR3 sequence: CANKRDRSSYEQYF. In nucleotides, the CDR3 is TGTGCCAACAAAAGGGACAGAAGCTCCTACGAGCAGTACTTC. The chain joins TRBV2 to TRBJ2-7, with 7 bases fitting TRBD1. V shed 10 bases, J shed 0 bases, and the junction held 9 bases outside the gene matches. The germline CDR1 and CDR2 sequences are SNHLY and FYNNEI. The CDR3 consists of 14 residues.

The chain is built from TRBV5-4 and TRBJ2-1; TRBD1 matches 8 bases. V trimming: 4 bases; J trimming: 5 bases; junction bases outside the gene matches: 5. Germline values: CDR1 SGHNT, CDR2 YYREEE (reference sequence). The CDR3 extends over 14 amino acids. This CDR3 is CASSVSRGHNEQFF. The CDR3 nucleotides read TGTGCCAGCAGCGTGTCCAGGGGGCACAATGAGCAGTTCTTC.

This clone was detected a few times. CDR3 bases: TGTGCCAGCAGCTCAAGACTCTCGCCCCAGCATTTT. Protein product: CASSSRLSPQHF. V usage is TRBV3-1 (or the pseudogene TRBV3-2) and J usage is TRBJ1-5; D is unresolved. This CDR3 has 12 residues. The germline V gene has CDR1 LGHDT and CDR2 YNNKEL (reference sequence). The V end lost 5 bases, the J end lost 9 bases, and 11 bases lay between the germline ends.